Here is one T cell receptor beta chain with its context. This record comes from a study of blood T cell repertoires in COVID-19. The overall study: From the United States, Italy and Spain came samples of acute and convalescent COVID-19. PBMCs, B-cell-depleted T cells, or T cells provided the cDNA or gDNA that made up the material.

This CDR3 contains 15 residues. Germline loops: CDR1 LNHDA, CDR2 SQIVND (reference sequence). V gave up 4 bases and J gave up 3 bases; unmatched junction bases: 8. Per the study methods: Estimation of nucleated cell counts relied on the amplification of reference gene primers. Produced via immunoSEQ multiplex PCR; TCRdb's table is partial and in-frame only. Clonal size and the V and J genes are those of that table, whereas D and trimming came from the DNA. Among about 88,000 clones listed, around 87% were seen once. This TCR derives from a male donor with acute or convalescent COVID-19. The source material was peripheral blood. The chain recombines TRBV19 with TRBJ2-7; the match to TRBD1 covers 8 bases. The CDR3 loop reads CASSTSGTGNYEQYF. The CDR3, as DNA: TGTGCCAGTAGTACCTCCGGGACAGGCAACTACGAGCAGTACTTC.